This TCR beta chain was identified during a study of blood T cell repertoires in COVID-19. Clones were sequenced by immunoSEQ multiplex PCR, and TCRdb holds only the in-frame ones, with some missing. In the table there are 240,000 or so clones, roughly 76% of which are singletons. Germline CDR1 LGHNA, CDR2 YNFKEQ. V shed 1 base and J shed 1 base, with 13 bases lying between them. This CDR3 has 17 residues. The TCR was taken from a woman aged 80 or over with COVID-19, enrolled during active disease. Sequences were obtained from peripheral blood. The chain has TRBV4-2 and TRBJ2-2; tentatively, D is TRBD2 (6 bases). This CDR3 is CASSQGRVSGNTGELFF. The CDR3 DNA follows: TGTGCCAGCAGCCAAGGAAGGGTTAGCGGGAACACCGGGGAGCTGTTTTTT.